One and the same sample provided the 22 T cell receptor beta chains below, sequenced in a study of shared clonotypes between healthy human individuals. Method: immunoSEQ multiplex PCR; TCRdb's copy keeps in-frame clones and lacks some. The table has about 580,000 clones, 95% to 98% seen once. Positively selected for CCR7, the CD45RO-negative cells used as naive CD8 cells excluded terminally differentiated effector memory CD45RA+ cells. Sequencing was carried out using naive CD8+ T cells sorted from blood. The receptors stem from a man younger than 45 in good health.

The chain links TRBV28 to TRBJ1-5; D is unclear. Trimming stripped 4 bases from V and 2 bases from J, with 9 bases between. This CDR3 region has 14 residues. From germline, CDR1 is MDHEN and CDR2 SYDVKM. The chain's CDR3 is CASSSLKGNQPQHF. CDR3 DNA: TGTGCCAGCAGTTCACTCAAGGGCAATCAGCCCCAGCATTTT. Full variable domain (missing parts from reference TRBV28 and TRBJ1-5): DVKVTQSSRYLVKRTGEKVFLECVQDMDHENMFWYRQDPGLGLRLIYFSYDVKMKEKGDIPEGYSVSREKKERFSLILESASTNQTSMYLCASSSLKGNQPQHFGDGTRLSIL.

Comment on this clone: The sample holds other DNA sequences that translate to the same CDR3. V usage is TRBV14 and J usage is TRBJ1-1; D ambiguous. V shed 3 bases and J shed 6 bases, with 5 bases lying between them. This CDR3 contains 11 residues. The V gene's germline CDR1 is SGHDN and CDR2 FVKESK. The CDR3: CASSQGAEAFF. The CDR3 nucleotides read TGTGCCAGCAGCCAGGGAGCTGAAGCTTTCTTT.

This clone was detected only once. J is TRBJ2-1 and V is TRBV7-9; D is possibly TRBD1 or TRBD2 (6 bases each). Between the trimmed V and J ends, which lost 5 bases and 8 bases, there was a span of 13 bases. The CDR3 has 13 residues. Germline V CDR1 and CDR2: SEHNR, FQNEAQ (reference sequence). In DNA, the CDR3 is TGTGCCAGCAGCCCCTGGGGGGCAGATGAGCAGTTCTTC. Amino acids: CASSPWGADEQFF.

The V gene is TRBV7-9, the J gene TRBJ2-3; D unresolved. This CDR3 contains 18 residues. Trimming pared 3 bases from V and 1 base from J, leaving 20 bases between. Germline V gene data show CDR1 as SEHNR and CDR2 as FQNEAQ (reference sequence). CDR3 region: CASSFFSGPKDGTDTQYF. CDR3 nucleotides: TGTGCCAGCAGCTTTTTTTCCGGGCCCAAGGACGGCACAGATACGCAGTATTTT.

The chain links TRBV7-6 to TRBJ2-1; 8 bases are shared with TRBD1. CDR3 size: 13 residues. The germline gives CDR1 SGHVS, CDR2 FNYEAQ. The V gene end was trimmed by 3 bases and the J gene end by 8 bases; junction bases not matched to a gene: 3. Here the CDR3 reads CASSFQDRDEQFF. In nucleotides, the CDR3 is TGTGCCAGCAGCTTTCAGGACAGGGATGAGCAGTTCTTC.

The gene calls are TRBV27 and TRBJ2-1, with D perhaps given as TRBD1 or TRBD2 (5 bases each). V shed 8 bases and J shed 6 bases, with 20 bases lying between them. The germline CDR1 and CDR2 sequences are MNHEY and SMNVEV (reference sequence). This CDR3 spans 15 amino acids. The CDR3 DNA reads TGTGCCAGCGCCACCGGGACGGCCCTAGTCAATGAGCAGTTCTTC. Residues: CASATGTALVNEQFF.

The chain is built from TRBV11-2 and TRBJ2-5; 13 nucleotides align to TRBD2. Germline values: CDR1 SGHAT, CDR2 FQNNGV. Trimming cost V 1 base and J 0 bases; bases outside gene matches: 8. The CDR3 extends over 19 amino acids. CDR3: CASSLGRGTSGMYQETQYF. As DNA, the CDR3 is TGTGCCAGCAGCTTAGGCAGAGGGACTAGCGGGATGTACCAAGAGACCCAGTACTTC.

The V call is TRBV2, the J call TRBJ2-7, with 10 bases identical to TRBD2. Germline V lookup: CDR1 SNHLY, CDR2 FYNNEI. The CDR3 totals 17 residues. V dropped 3 bases and J dropped 6; count of bases not matched to a gene: 14. The CDR3 here is CASSDPASGSPSLEQYF. The CDR3 nucleotides are TGTGCCAGCAGTGACCCCGCTAGCGGGAGTCCATCCCTCGAGCAGTACTTC.

The J gene is TRBJ2-5, the V gene TRBV27; TRBD2 might be the D (7 bases). The CDR3 is 15 amino acids. The V end lost 1 base, the J end lost 2 bases, and 11 bases lay between the germline ends. Germline V gene data show CDR1 as MNHEY and CDR2 as SMNVEV (reference sequence). The CDR3 DNA reads as TGTGCCAGCAGTTTATGGGGGGGCAGTCAAGAGACCCAGTACTTC. It translates to CASSLWGGSQETQYF.

J is TRBJ2-1 and V is TRBV7-2; D is undetermined. V was clipped by 8 bases and J by 8 bases, with 10 bases between them. The germline CDR1 and CDR2 sequences are SGHTA and FQGNSA. CDR3 length: 11 amino acids. The CDR3 region has the DNA TGTGCCAGCCTCATTGGGCATGAGCAGTTCTTC. Protein product: CASLIGHEQFF.

The rearrangement links TRBV27 to TRBJ2-7; perhaps TRBD2 as D (5 bases). The germline gives CDR1 MNHEY, CDR2 SMNVEV (reference sequence). Trimming removed 9 bases at V and 7 bases at J, with 25 bases between. The CDR3 contains 15 residues. The CDR3 loop is CASSLRWGLDLEQYF. CDR3 bases: TGTGCCAGTAGCCTTCGGTGGGGTCTGGACTTAGAGCAGTACTTC.

The chain recombines TRBV6-6 with TRBJ2-1; either TRBD1 or TRBD2 may fit D (6 bases each). This CDR3 is 12 amino acids long. Germline loops: CDR1 MNHNY, CDR2 SVGAGI (reference sequence). The germline V and J ends were trimmed by 7 bases and 7 bases, with 11 bases remaining between them. CDR3 in amino acids: CASTEGGNEQFF. CDR3 nucleotides: TGTGCCAGCACCGAAGGGGGGAATGAGCAGTTCTTC.

The rearrangement joins TRBV12-5 to TRBJ1-1; 7 nucleotides agree with TRBD1. V lost 5 bases and J lost 7; bases outside the gene matches: 7. The CDR3 loop spans 13 amino acids. The germline gives CDR1 LGHNT, CDR2 FRNRAP. The CDR3 spells CASGVTQGDEAFF. The CDR3 DNA follows: TGTGCTAGTGGTGTAACTCAGGGGGATGAAGCTTTCTTT.

The chain joins TRBV5-4 to TRBJ1-1; unclear D gene. The CDR3 is made up of 13 amino acids. Per the germline V gene, CDR1 is SGHNT and CDR2 is YYREEE (reference sequence). The V end lost 4 bases, the J end lost 4 bases, and 11 bases lay between the germline ends. The CDR3 region is CASSDLPGTEAFF. CDR3 bases: TGTGCCAGCAGCGACTTGCCGGGCACTGAAGCTTTCTTT.

The chain couples TRBV14 to TRBJ2-7; D not certain. The CDR3 runs to 15 residues. Trimming pared 1 base from V and 4 bases from J, leaving 14 bases between. Germline CDR1 SGHDN, CDR2 FVKESK. CDR3 residues: CASSQVGSRRYEQYF. As DNA, the CDR3 is TGTGCCAGCAGCCAAGTCGGATCCCGTAGATACGAGCAGTACTTC.

This clone was detected only once. The V gene is TRBV30, the J gene TRBJ1-3; possibly TRBD1 for D (6 bases). V was pared by 0 bases and J by 2 bases, with 11 bases between. This CDR3 has 15 residues. CDR1 and CDR2 (germline): GTSNPN, SVGIG (reference sequence). CDR3 sequence reads: CAWSVEGVPGNTIYF. The DNA of the CDR3 is TGTGCCTGGAGTGTGGAGGGGGTACCTGGAAACACCATATATTTT. The variable domain in full, completed from reference TRBV30 and TRBJ1-3, reads SQTIHQWPATLVQPVGSPLSLECTVEGTSNPNLYWYRQAAGRGLQLLFYSVGIGQISSEVPQNLSASRPQDRQFILSSKKLLLSDSGFYLCAWSVEGVPGNTIYFGEGSWLTVV.

This chain joins TRBV19 and TRBJ1-1; no definite D call. The CDR3 has 15 residues. V was clipped by 1 base and J by 1 base, with 10 bases between them. CDR1 and CDR2 (germline): LNHDA, SQIVND (reference sequence). The CDR3 loop is CASSIVYSQNTEAFF. DNA for the CDR3: TGTGCCAGTAGTATAGTTTATTCACAGAACACTGAAGCTTTCTTT.

This rearrangement joins TRBV6-1 to TRBJ2-2, with D possibly being TRBD2 (6 bases). Trimming stripped 11 bases from V and 0 bases from J, with 10 bases between. CDR1 and CDR2 (germline): MNHNS, SASEGT. The CDR3 covers 13 residues. The CDR3 bases are TGTGCCCTATGGGACTCGAACACCGGGGAGCTGTTTTTT. Amino acids: CALWDSNTGELFF.

CDR3 coding DNA: TGTGCCAGCAGCTTAGGGCCCGTCGACTACGAGCAGTACTTC. Protein: CASSLGPVDYEQYF. The chain recombines TRBV7-8 with TRBJ2-7; D not resolved. This CDR3 contains 14 residues. The germline gives CDR1 SGHVS, CDR2 FQNEAQ. V lost 1 base and J lost 3, with 10 bases in between.

The chain recombines TRBV29-1 with TRBJ2-7; D is undetermined. The germline V gene has CDR1 SQVTM and CDR2 ANQGSEA. This CDR3 has 14 residues. The V end lost 6 bases, the J end lost 0 bases, and 15 bases lay between the germline ends. CDR3 residues: CSVLDVSSSYEQYF. The CDR3 region has the DNA TGCAGCGTGTTAGACGTCTCAAGCTCCTACGAGCAGTACTTC.

This rearrangement joins TRBV28 to TRBJ2-7, with 9 bases aligning to TRBD2. V was pared by 5 bases and J by 0 bases, with 2 bases of the junction left unmatched. Germline CDR1 is MDHEN and CDR2 is SYDVKM. The CDR3 extends over 14 amino acids. CDR3 sequence reads: CASSLSGSSYEQYF. CDR3 sequence (DNA): TGTGCCAGCAGTCTTAGCGGGAGCTCCTACGAGCAGTACTTC.

On this clone itself: The same CDR3 arises from other DNA sequences in this sample as well. The rearrangement links TRBV7-2 to TRBJ2-7, with a possible D match to TRBD1 (6 bases). This CDR3 spans 12 amino acids. Germline assignment: CDR1 SGHTA and CDR2 FQGNSA. V lost 5 bases and J lost 4, with 9 bases in between. CDR3 sequence: CASSLRGYEQYF. In nucleotides, the CDR3 is TGTGCCAGCAGCCTCAGGGGTTACGAGCAGTACTTC.